This TCR beta chain stems from a study of CD8 T cells in Susac syndrome. Trimming left V 1 base short and J 2 bases short, with 15 bases between. Germline CDR1 and CDR2: LNHDA and SQIVND (reference sequence). This CDR3 spans 17 amino acids. CD8+ and CD4+ T cells from blood underwent TCR beta sequencing. After extraction with the RNeasy kit, about 0.5 to 1 ug of the RNA was reverse transcribed using random hexamers. Each CDR3 protein gets one entry after TCRdb re-called the immunoSEQ multiplex PCR reads with MiXCR. Of 130,000 or so distinct CDR3 sequences listed, 80% are singletons. Material: CD8+ T cells from PBMCs. The receptor comes from a human donor with multiple sclerosis. The rearrangement uses TRBV19 and TRBJ2-1, with TRBD2 as a possible D gene (7 bases). The CDR3 is CASSIVWGEGAYNEQFF. The CDR3 DNA follows: TGTGCCAGTAGTATAGTCTGGGGGGAGGGGGCCTACAATGAGCAGTTCTTC.